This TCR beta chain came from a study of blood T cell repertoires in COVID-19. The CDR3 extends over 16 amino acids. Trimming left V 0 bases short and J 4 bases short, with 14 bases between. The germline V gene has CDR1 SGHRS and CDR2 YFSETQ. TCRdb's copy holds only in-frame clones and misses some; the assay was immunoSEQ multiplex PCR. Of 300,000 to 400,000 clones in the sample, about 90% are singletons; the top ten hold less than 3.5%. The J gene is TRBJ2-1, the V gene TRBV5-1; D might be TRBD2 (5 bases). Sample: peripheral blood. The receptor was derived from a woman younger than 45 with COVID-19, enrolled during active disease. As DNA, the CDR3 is TGCGCCAGCAGCTTGGACGGGGTAGTAGGGTACAATGAGCAGTTCTTC. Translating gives CASSLDGVVGYNEQFF.